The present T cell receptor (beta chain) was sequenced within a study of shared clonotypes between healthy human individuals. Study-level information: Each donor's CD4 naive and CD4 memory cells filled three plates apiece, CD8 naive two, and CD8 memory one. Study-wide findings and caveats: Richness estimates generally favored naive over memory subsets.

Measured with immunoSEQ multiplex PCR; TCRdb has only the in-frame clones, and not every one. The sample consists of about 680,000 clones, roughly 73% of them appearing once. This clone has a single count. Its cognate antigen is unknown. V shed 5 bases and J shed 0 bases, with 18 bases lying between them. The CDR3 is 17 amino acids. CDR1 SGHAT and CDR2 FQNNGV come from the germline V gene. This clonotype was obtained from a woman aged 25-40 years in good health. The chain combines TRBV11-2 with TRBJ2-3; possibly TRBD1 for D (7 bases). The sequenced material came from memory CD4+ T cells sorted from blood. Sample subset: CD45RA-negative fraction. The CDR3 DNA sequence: TGTGCCAGCAGCGGGGGGACAGCTTCAGGGAGCACAGATACGCAGTATTTT. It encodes CASSGGTASGSTDTQYF.